This record looks at one T cell receptor beta chain sequence and its context. No antigen is known for it. These data come from a study of identical twins. Whole-study findings and limits: High-abundance cord blood beta clonotypes had fewer insertions; memory repertoires showed none.

The germline V and J ends were trimmed by 1 base and 8 bases, with 12 bases remaining between them. Germline CDR1 and CDR2: SGHAT and FQNNGV. The CDR3 loop spans 14 amino acids. TCRdb independently ran MiXCR on the 5' RACE reads; one entry per CDR3 protein. The data hold about 240,000 distinct CDR3 sequences, with more than 9.5% observed a single time. The same data also went into a second study, on yellow fever vaccine responses in identical twins. As that study records: Each twin's T cell response to the vaccine was reported to look partly convergent and partly personalized.

The sequenced sample consisted of memory (CD45RO+) T cells sorted from blood. The chain combines TRBV11-2 with TRBJ2-1, with TRBD2 as a possible D gene (6 bases). The sequence derives from a woman between 18 and 29 years old in good health. The CDR3 sequence: CASSLGDSLDEQFF. DNA of the CDR3: TGTGCCAGCAGCTTAGGGGACTCTTTAGATGAGCAGTTCTTC. Supplemented by reference TRBV11-2 and TRBJ2-1, the full variable domain reads EAGVAQSPRYKIIEKRQSVAFWCNPISGHATLYWYQQILGQGPKLLIQFQNNGVVDDSQLPKDRFSAERLKGVDSTLKIQPAKLEDSAVYLCASSLGDSLDEQFFGPGTRLTVL.